This T cell receptor beta chain was retrieved from a study of T and B cells in COVID-19 patients. For the study at large: Most recovered patients had mild to moderate COVID-19 treated as outpatients.

Multiplex PCR with BIOMED2 TRB-A/B primer pools amplified TRB rearrangements. TCRdb re-called the multiplex PCR reads through MiXCR, storing one row per CDR3 protein. The sample contains over 9,000 distinct CDR3 sequences, 30% to 40% of which appear only once. From blood, about 240-500 ng of genomic DNA served as TRB template. Sample: blood. This TCR came from a human donor who had recovered from COVID-19.

The CDR3 spells CASSLGPLSTDTQYF. The CDR3 coding sequence is TGTGCCAGCAGCTTAGGACCATTGAGCACAGATACGCAGTATTTT. The chain has TRBV7-9 and TRBJ2-3, with D hard to call. CDR3 length: 15 residues. Deletions cut 1 base from V and 0 bases from J, with 8 bases between. Germline V gene sequence: CDR1 SEHNR, CDR2 FQNEAQ (reference sequence).